A selection of T cell receptor beta chains follows, all from one sample in a study of blood T cells in healthy people across ages. One entry per CDR3 protein, called by TCRdb with MiXCR from the 5' RACE reads. The sample records around 1,700,000 distinct CDR3 sequences, approximately 28% being singletons. Sequenced material: blood. The receptors derive from a young woman in good health. Each CDR3 is given with its conserved first and last residue. D genes are given only for firm matches. Rows give clone size only sometimes, using once, few, many, or a class for an expanded clone.

TRBJ1-6 TRBV20-1 many TRBD1 TGCAGTGCTACGACGGGACAGGGCAACAATTCACCCCTCCACTTT CSATTGQGNNSPLHF
TRBJ2-7 TRBV7-8 few TRBD1 TGTGCCAGCAGCTTAGAGCCGGGACAGGGGTTTGGGGAGCAGTACTTC CASSLEPGQGFGEQYF
TRBJ1-2 TRBV30 - TRBD1 TGTGCCTGGAGGACGCCGGGACAGGGGACATATGGCTACACCTTC CAWRTPGQGTYGYTF
TRBJ1-1 TRBV25-1 few - TGTGCCAGCAGTGAATCCGGGAGGGGTTGGACTGAAGCTTTCTTT CASSESGRGWTEAFF
TRBJ2-7 TRBV20-1 many - TGCAGTGCTAGTACCAACTCCTACGAGCAGTACTTC CSASTNSYEQYF
TRBJ2-2 TRBV5-1 - TRBD1 TGCGCCAGCGGCCGACAGGGGTCCGGGGAGCTGTTTTTT CASGRQGSGELFF
TRBJ2-3 TRBV20-1 - - TGCAGTGCTGGGACACCAAGCACAGATACGCAGTATTTT CSAGTPSTDTQYF
TRBJ2-1 TRBV3-1 - - TGTGCCAGCAACCAAGCCGACAATAATTGGTTCTTC CASNQADNNWFF
TRBJ2-2 TRBV9 - TRBD2 TGTGCCAGCAGCTCACCTCGCGGGGGGGCCTGGACCGGGGAGCTGTTTTTT CASSSPRGGAWTGELFF
TRBJ1-1 TRBV19 - - TGTGCCAGTAGTATAGATATCAGGATGAACACTGAAGCTTTCTTT CASSIDIRMNTEAFF
TRBJ1-2 TRBV5-1 many TRBD1 TGCGCCAGCAGCCCCTCGGGGCAGGGGGACTATGGCTACACCTTC CASSPSGQGDYGYTF
TRBJ2-5 TRBV24-1 many TRBD1 TGTTCCACCAGTGGACTTGGGACAGCTCAAGAGACCCAGTACTTC CSTSGLGTAQETQYF
TRBJ1-4 TRBV6-5 few - TGTGCCAGCATTTCCTCCCAGGGTGCAACTAATGAAAAACTGTTTTTT CASISSQGATNEKLFF
TRBJ1-2 TRBV5-1 few - TGCGCCAGCAGGTTCACGCCCTGGGTCTCGGGTGGCTACACCTTC CASRFTPWVSGGYTF
TRBJ2-3 TRBV7-9 - TRBD2 TGTGCCAGCAGCTTAGCGACGAAAGCGGGGGGAATCGGAGATACGCAGTATTTT CASSLATKAGGIGDTQYF
TRBJ2-2 TRBV20-1 many - TGCAGTGCCCGCGCCAGGGGGAACACCGGGGAGCTGTTTTTT CSARARGNTGELFF
TRBJ1-5 TRBV7-2 few - TGTGCCAGCAGCTTTTGGGGGACGAGCAATCAGCCCCAGCATTTT CASSFWGTSNQPQHF
TRBJ1-2 TRBV28 - - TGTGCCAGCATCGCGCTCCCGGGCAGGGAAAACCGCGGCTACACCTTC CASIALPGRENRGYTF
TRBJ2-4 TRBV6-2/TRBV6-3 few TRBD2 TGTGCCAGCAGTTCCGGGACTAGCGGGAGATCCAAAAACATTCAGTACTTC CASSSGTSGRSKNIQYF
TRBJ1-2 TRBV12-3/TRBV12-4 many - TGTGCCAGCAGTCGGCCTCCTAACTATGGCTACACCTTC CASSRPPNYGYTF
TRBJ2-7 TRBV20-1 many - TGCAGTGCTAGAGAGCGGGACAGAAGCTCCTACGAGCAGTACTTC CSARERDRSSYEQYF
TRBJ2-7 TRBV6-6 few TRBD2 TGTGCCAGCAGTTACGAGCCTAGCGGGGGCTACGAGCAGTACTTC CASSYEPSGGYEQYF
TRBJ2-1 TRBV9 - - TGTGCCAGCAGCGTAGGGCCCGTCGAGTCTGAGCAGTTCTTC CASSVGPVESEQFF